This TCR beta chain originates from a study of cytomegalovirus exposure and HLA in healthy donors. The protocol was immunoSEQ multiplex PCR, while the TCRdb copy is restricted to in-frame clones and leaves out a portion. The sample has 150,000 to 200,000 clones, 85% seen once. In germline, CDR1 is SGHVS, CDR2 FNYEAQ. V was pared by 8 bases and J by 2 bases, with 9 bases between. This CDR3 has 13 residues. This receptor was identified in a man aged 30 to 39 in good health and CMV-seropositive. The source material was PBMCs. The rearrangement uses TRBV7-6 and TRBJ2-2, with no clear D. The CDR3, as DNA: TGTGCCAGCGACTCTGGCAACACCGGGGAGCTGTTTTTT. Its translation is CASDSGNTGELFF.